The TCR beta chain described here comes from a study of shared clonotypes between healthy human individuals. Produced via immunoSEQ multiplex PCR; TCRdb's table is partial and in-frame only. The profile covers 550,000 to 600,000 clones, with around 78% appearing a single time and approximately 12% taken by the ten largest. This CDR3 region has 14 residues. Germline V lookup: CDR1 MNHNS, CDR2 SASEGT. V was pared by 4 bases and J by 0 bases, with 9 bases between. Unsorted samples, those not sorted, used some 90 million PBMCs for genomic DNA. The sample was PBMCs. This clonotype was sampled from a woman in her forties in good health. Some clones in this sample may be carry-over from other donors' samples. This rearrangement joins TRBV6-1 to TRBJ1-1, with TRBD1 as a possible D gene (5 bases). DNA of the CDR3: TGTGCCAGCAGTGCGGGACCAATGAACACTGAAGCTTTCTTT. Residues: CASSAGPMNTEAFF.